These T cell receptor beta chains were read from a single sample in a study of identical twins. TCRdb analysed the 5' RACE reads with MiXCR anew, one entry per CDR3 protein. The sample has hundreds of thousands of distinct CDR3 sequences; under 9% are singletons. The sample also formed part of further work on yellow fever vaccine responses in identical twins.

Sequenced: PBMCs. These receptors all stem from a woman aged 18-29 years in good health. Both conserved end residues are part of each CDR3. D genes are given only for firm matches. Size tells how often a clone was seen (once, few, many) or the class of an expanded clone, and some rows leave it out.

CATSRPLSSYEQYF | TGTGCCACCAGCAGGCCTCTTAGCTCCTACGAGCAGTACTTC | once | . | TRBJ2-7 | TRBV15
CASSLVAGGTEAFF | TGCGCCAGCAGCTTGGTGGCAGGCGGGACTGAAGCTTTCTTT | many | . | TRBJ1-1 | TRBV5-1
CASSLDWGLGEQYF | TGCGCCAGCAGCTTGGATTGGGGCTTGGGTGAGCAGTACTTC | . | . | TRBJ2-7 | TRBV5-1
CASSLTGWGETQYF | TGTGCCAGCAGCTTAACGGGGTGGGGGGAGACCCAGTACTTC | . | . | TRBJ2-5 | TRBV7-3
CASSSRDSKPNRSYNEQFF | TGTGCCAGCAGTTCCCGGGACAGCAAACCAAATCGCTCCTACAATGAGCAGTTCTTC | few | TRBD1 | TRBJ2-1 | TRBV6-5
CASSPGPREELAKNIQYF | TGTGCCAGCAGTCCCGGGCCCCGAGAAGAGCTAGCCAAAAACATTCAGTACTTC | . | . | TRBJ2-4 | TRBV12-3/TRBV12-4
CASSPLPGMEETQYF | TGTGCCAGCTCACCACTTCCAGGGATGGAAGAGACCCAGTACTTC | few | . | TRBJ2-5 | TRBV18
CASSNAGAFVTQYF | TGTGCCAGCAGCAACGCGGGAGCTTTTGTGACCCAGTACTTC | few | TRBD2 | TRBJ2-5 | TRBV14
CASSLWGKHGTDTQYF | TGCGCCAGCAGCTTGTGGGGGAAACACGGCACAGATACGCAGTATTTT | few | . | TRBJ2-3 | TRBV5-1
CASTRGVGTQYF | TGTGCCAGCACGAGGGGAGTCGGGACCCAGTACTTC | . | . | TRBJ2-5 | TRBV7-2
CASWGRATDTQYF | TGTGCCAGTTGGGGCAGGGCCACAGATACGCAGTATTTT | . | . | TRBJ2-3 | TRBV19
CASSRRVSSYNEQFF | TGTGCCAGCAGCAGGCGGGTTAGCTCCTACAATGAGCAGTTCTTC | many | . | TRBJ2-1 | TRBV14
CASSLGSGAYEQYF | TGTGCCAGCAGCCTCGGGTCCGGAGCCTACGAGCAGTACTTC | many | . | TRBJ2-7 | TRBV7-9
CASSARDRGYNEQFF | TGTGCCAGCAGCGCCCGGGACAGGGGCTACAATGAGCAGTTCTTC | few | TRBD1 | TRBJ2-1 | TRBV7-9
CASRPPGQGGTEAFF | TGTGCCAGCAGACCCCCGGGACAGGGAGGGACTGAAGCTTTCTTT | many | TRBD1 | TRBJ1-1 | TRBV6-4
CATSDRGTGNYNEQFF | TGTGCCACCAGTGATAGAGGGACAGGGAACTACAATGAGCAGTTCTTC | . | TRBD1 | TRBJ2-1 | TRBV24-1
CASSQDHGPLDEQFF | TGCGCCAGCAGCCAAGACCATGGGCCTTTGGATGAGCAGTTCTTC | many | . | TRBJ2-1 | TRBV4-3
CASSQGVRPSEQYF | TGTGCCAGCAGCCAAGGGGTACGCCCTTCCGAGCAGTACTTC | few | . | TRBJ2-7 | TRBV3-1
CATAGQGGIQPQHF | TGTGCCACTGCCGGCCAAGGGGGCATCCAGCCCCAGCATTTT | few | TRBD1 | TRBJ1-5 | TRBV15
CASSGLSGADTQYF | TGTGCCAGCAGCGGGCTATCGGGCGCAGATACGCAGTATTTT | . | . | TRBJ2-3 | TRBV7-9
CAWGGEPYEQYF | TGTGCCTGGGGGGGGGAGCCCTACGAGCAGTACTTC | few | TRBD2 | TRBJ2-7 | TRBV30
CASSPLEWNEQFF | TGTGCCAGCAGCCCTCTCGAGTGGAATGAGCAGTTCTTC | . | . | TRBJ2-1 | TRBV14
CASSFSGSIGELFF | TGTGCTAGCAGCTTCAGCGGGAGTATCGGGGAGCTGTTTTTT | many | TRBD2 | TRBJ2-2 | TRBV7-7
CAGSQGTPETQYF | TGCGCCGGCAGCCAGGGGACGCCCGAGACCCAGTACTTC | . | . | TRBJ2-5 | TRBV4-1
CASSRPGGGEEQFF | TGTGCCAGTAGTCGCCCGGGGGGGGGCGAGGAGCAGTTCTTC | few | TRBD2 | TRBJ2-1 | TRBV19
CASSLGTDSNQPQHF | TGCGCCAGCAGCTTGGGGACAGATAGCAATCAGCCCCAGCATTTT | many | . | TRBJ1-5 | TRBV5-1
CASGPGLGWPDTQYF | TGTGCTAGTGGTCCTGGACTAGGCTGGCCAGATACGCAGTATTTT | . | TRBD2 | TRBJ2-3 | TRBV12-5
CASKGQREAFF | TGTGCCTCCAAAGGACAGCGAGAAGCTTTCTTT | . | . | TRBJ1-1 | TRBV30
CASSLDRESNEQFF | TGTGCCAGCAGCTTAGACAGGGAGAGCAATGAGCAGTTCTTC | few | . | TRBJ2-1 | TRBV7-8
CSVPGTVNTGELFF | TGCAGCGTTCCCGGGACAGTGAACACCGGGGAGCTGTTTTTT | few | TRBD1 | TRBJ2-2 | TRBV29-1
CATSRDFVADEQFF | TGTGCCACCAGCAGAGATTTTGTGGCTGATGAGCAGTTCTTC | many | . | TRBJ2-1 | TRBV15
CCARDQGGTVTNTEAFF | TGCTGTGCTAGAGATCAAGGTGGGACAGTGACGAACACTGAAGCTTTCTTT | . | TRBD1 | TRBJ1-1 | TRBV20-1
CATSDSREASTDTQYF | TGTGCCACCAGTGATTCCCGGGAAGCTAGCACAGATACGCAGTATTTT | . | . | TRBJ2-3 | TRBV24-1
CASSRGGPTTDTQYF | TGTGCCAGCAGTCGCGGGGGGCCGACCACAGATACGCAGTATTTT | few | TRBD2 | TRBJ2-3 | TRBV7-9
CAISRAEQTPPEAFF | TGTGCCATCAGCAGAGCAGAACAGACCCCCCCTGAAGCTTTCTTT | . | . | TRBJ1-1 | TRBV10-3
CASSLVTGELLLAFF | TGTGCCAGCAGCTTAGTAACAGGGGAGTTACTTTTGGCTTTCTTT | few | TRBD1 | TRBJ1-1 | TRBV7-2
CATEKGGGKNTEAFF | TGTGCCACCGAGAAAGGGGGGGGGAAGAACACTGAAGCTTTCTTT | many | . | TRBJ1-1 | TRBV12-3/TRBV12-4
CASSQVTGQNPYEQYF | TGTGCCAGCAGCCAAGTGACGGGACAGAACCCCTACGAGCAGTACTTC | . | TRBD1 | TRBJ2-7 | TRBV14
CASSLVLSGRSTDTQYF | TGTGCCAGCAGTTTAGTGTTGAGCGGACGGAGCACAGATACGCAGTATTTT | many | . | TRBJ2-3 | TRBV12-3/TRBV12-4
CASSPGDRAGDEQYF | TGCGCCAGCAGCCCTGGAGACAGGGCGGGCGACGAGCAGTACTTC | few | TRBD1 | TRBJ2-7 | TRBV5-1
CASSRDIQTYEQYF | TGTGCCAGCAGCCGGGACATCCAGACCTACGAGCAGTACTTC | many | . | TRBJ2-7 | TRBV14
CATSRGMGEYNEQFF | TGTGCCACCAGCAGAGGGATGGGGGAATACAATGAGCAGTTCTTC | many | . | TRBJ2-1 | TRBV15
CASSQIGTMVWDEQFF | TGCGCCAGCAGCCAAATAGGGACTATGGTTTGGGATGAGCAGTTCTTC | few | TRBD2 | TRBJ2-1 | TRBV4-1
CASSFWSLEAFF | TGTGCCAGCAGTTTTTGGTCGCTTGAAGCTTTCTTT | . | . | TRBJ1-1 | TRBV12-3/TRBV12-4
CSVVAGPTGRETQYF | TGCAGCGTTGTCGCAGGTCCCACGGGGCGAGAGACCCAGTACTTC | few | . | TRBJ2-5 | TRBV29-1
CSAGEQGSNSPLHF | TGCAGTGCTGGGGAGCAGGGATCGAATTCACCCCTCCACTTT | few | . | TRBJ1-6 | TRBV20-1
CASSLGTPGDTQYF | TGCGCCAGCAGCCTTGGGACTCCAGGCGATACGCAGTATTTT | many | . | TRBJ2-3 | TRBV5-1
CASSPDRGPYNEQFF | TGTGCCAGCAGCCCGGACAGGGGCCCCTACAATGAGCAGTTCTTC | few | TRBD1 | TRBJ2-1 | TRBV2
CASSSGTSGGRSEQFF | TGTGCCAGCAGCTCCGGGACTAGCGGGGGGAGAAGTGAGCAGTTCTTC | few | TRBD2 | TRBJ2-1 | TRBV7-3
CAISDEGALFNQPQHF | TGTGCCATCAGTGATGAGGGGGCCCTTTTCAATCAGCCCCAGCATTTT | . | TRBD1 | TRBJ1-5 | TRBV10-3
CASSQELRDLNDGTQYF | TGCGCCAGCAGCCAAGAATTAAGGGACTTGAACGATGGGACCCAGTACTTC | many | . | TRBJ2-5 | TRBV4-3
CSVEAGGGMVGELFF | TGCAGCGTTGAAGCAGGTGGGGGCATGGTCGGGGAGCTGTTTTTT | few | . | TRBJ2-2 | TRBV29-1
CASTSEGAGGANVLTF | TGTGCCAGCACTTCGGAGGGGGCCGGTGGGGCCAACGTCCTGACTTTC | few | . | TRBJ2-6 | TRBV6-2/TRBV6-3
CASSLPGEKLFF | TGTGCCAGCAGCTTACCAGGTGAAAAACTGTTTTTT | few | . | TRBJ1-4 | TRBV7-9